A single sample is the source of the 25 T cell receptor beta chains below, sequenced in a study of blood T cell repertoires in COVID-19. Generated by immunoSEQ multiplex PCR, the TCRdb table keeps only in-frame clones and is missing some. This sample has 280,000 or so clones, with 85% found just once. Source material: PBMCs or T cells enriched from blood (not recorded which). Receptors were obtained from a woman aged 50 to 60 who had recovered from COVID-19.

In this sample, this clone turned up once. The chain couples TRBV5-1 to TRBJ1-2, with D possibly being TRBD1 (5 bases). Germline V gene sequence: CDR1 SGHRS, CDR2 YFSETQ. Trimming left V 3 bases short and J 1 base short, with 13 bases between. This CDR3 is built from 15 residues. Written as DNA, the CDR3 is TGCGCCAGCAGCTCGCAACAGGCGTTTAACTATGGCTACACCTTC. Translating it yields CASSSQQAFNYGYTF.

The chain is built from TRBV18 and TRBJ1-2; D ambiguous. CDR1 KGHSH and CDR2 LQKENI come from the germline V gene. V lost 3 bases to trimming and J lost 8 bases, with 13 bases between them. CDR3 length equals 13 residues. The CDR3 loop is CASSPLSLSGYTF. DNA for the CDR3: TGTGCCAGCTCACCTCTAAGTTTATCCGGCTACACCTTC.

In this sample, this clone turned up many times. J is TRBJ2-1 and V is TRBV7-9, with 13 nucleotides matching TRBD2. The CDR3 consists of 14 residues. Losses at the gene ends were 5 bases for V and 14 bases for J; bases not matched to a gene: 9. The germline V gene has CDR1 SEHNR and CDR2 FQNEAQ (reference sequence). The CDR3 here is CASSRTSGGDQEFF. As DNA, the CDR3 is TGTGCCAGCAGCAGGACTAGCGGGGGAGATCAGGAGTTCTTC.

The chain recombines TRBV7-3 with TRBJ2-7; tentative D call: TRBD2 (6 bases). CDR3 length: 14 residues. Trimming shortened V by 8 bases and J by 5 bases, and 19 bases separated the two germline ends. Germline CDR1 reads SGHTA; CDR2 reads FQGTGA. CDR3 DNA sequence: TGTGCCAGCGGCCCTGGCCTAGCGTACGACGAGCAGTACTTC. Translating it yields CASGPGLAYDEQYF.

The rearrangement uses TRBV10-3 and TRBJ1-3; D gene uncertain. Trimming pared 11 bases from V and 0 bases from J, leaving 11 bases between. Germline V gene sequence: CDR1 ENHRY, CDR2 SYGVKD. This CDR3 is built from 13 residues. CDR3 bases: TGTGCCGTAATGGCAGACTCTGGAAACACCATATATTTT. Translated: CAVMADSGNTIYF.

The V call is TRBV12-3 or TRBV12-4, the J call TRBJ2-7; D gene unclear. V was cut by 5 bases and J by 3 bases, with 5 bases left in between. The CDR3 is made up of 11 amino acids. The CDR3 bases are TGTGCCAGCAGTGTACACTACGAGCAGTACTTC. This sequence encodes CASSVHYEQYF.

This chain joins TRBV6-2 or TRBV6-3 and TRBJ1-6, with D maybe TRBD1 (5 bases). The CDR3 totals 15 residues. CDR1 is MNHEY and CDR2 is SVGEGT in the germline V gene. V was clipped by 0 bases and J by 9 bases, with 12 bases between them. CDR3 in DNA: TGTGCCAGCAGTTACTCGGGGCTGTTGGGTTCACCCCTCCACTTT. Its protein product is CASSYSGLLGSPLHF.

The chain uses TRBV14 and TRBJ1-1, with D perhaps TRBD1 (6 bases). V shed 4 bases and J shed 3 bases, with 9 bases lying between them. The germline CDR1 and CDR2 sequences are SGHDN and FVKESK. This CDR3 is 13 amino acids long. Here the CDR3 DNA reads TGTGCCAGCAGCCTACAGGGTTACACTGAAGCTTTCTTT. Protein: CASSLQGYTEAFF.

CDR3 coding DNA: TGTGCCACCAGTGATGCCTCGAGGGACGAGCAGTACTTC. Amino acids: CATSDASRDEQYF. V gene TRBV24-1 combines with J gene TRBJ2-7; D possibly corresponds to TRBD2 (5 bases). The length of the CDR3 is 13 residues. The V end was cut by 3 bases, the J end by 5 bases, with 10 bases between. Germline V gene lookup returns CDR1 KGHDR and CDR2 SFDVKD.

CDR3 coding DNA: TGTGCCAGCAGCACAACTAGGCCGTATTCCCACGAGCAGTACTTC. The encoded protein is CASSTTRPYSHEQYF. The rearrangement uses TRBV14 and TRBJ2-7; the D gene is possibly TRBD2 (5 bases). There are 15 residues in the CDR3. The ends were cut back, 5 bases at V and 5 bases at J, with 19 bases in the middle. The germline gives CDR1 SGHDN, CDR2 FVKESK. The whole variable domain, filled in from reference TRBV14 and TRBJ2-7, reads EAGVTQFPSHSVIEKGQTVTLRCDPISGHDNLYWYRRVMGKEIKFLLHFVKESKQDESGMPNNRFLAERTGGTYSTLKVQPAELEDSGVYFCASSTTRPYSHEQYFGPGTRLTVT.

The genes are TRBV7-2 and TRBJ2-1; 9 bases are shared with TRBD2. The CDR3 totals 14 residues. Trimming cost V 7 bases and J 3 bases; bases outside gene matches: 4. Germline V gene data show CDR1 as SGHTA and CDR2 as FQGNSA. CDR3 region: CASTNSGSYNEQFF. In DNA, the CDR3 is TGTGCCAGCACCAATAGCGGGAGCTACAATGAGCAGTTCTTC.

This rearrangement joins TRBV27 to TRBJ1-6; 8 nucleotides agree with TRBD1. This CDR3 spans 12 amino acids. CDR1 is MNHEY, CDR2 SMNVEV, per germline (reference sequence). V lost 6 bases and J lost 8; bases outside the gene matches: 0. CDR3 residues: CASRTGDSPLHF. The DNA of the CDR3 is TGTGCCAGCAGGACAGGGGATTCACCCCTCCACTTT.

CDR3: CATSGRTGFLTGNTIYF. The CDR3 nucleotides are TGTGCCACCAGCGGAAGAACAGGGTTTCTTACGGGAAACACCATATATTTT. The genes are TRBV15 and TRBJ1-3, with D perhaps TRBD1 (6 bases). This CDR3 comprises 17 residues. With 5 bases removed from V and 4 bases from J, the gap between germline ends came to 21 bases. The germline V gene encodes CDR1 LNHNV and CDR2 YYDKDF (reference sequence). Looking up the rest from reference TRBV15 and TRBJ1-3 gives the full variable domain: DAMVIQNPRYQVTQFGKPVTLSCSQTLNHNVMYWYQQKSSQAPKLLFHYYDKDFNNEADTPDNFQSRRPNTSFCFLDIRSPGLGDTAMYLCATSGRTGFLTGNTIYFGEGSWLTVV.

This rearrangement joins TRBV30 to TRBJ1-1; D not resolved. The CDR3 totals 13 residues. The V end was cut by 1 base, the J end by 0 bases, with 6 bases between. Per germline, CDR1 GTSNPN and CDR2 SVGIG (reference sequence). This CDR3 reads CAWSGVLNTEAFF. CDR3 DNA sequence: TGTGCCTGGAGTGGAGTACTGAACACTGAAGCTTTCTTT.

V is TRBV5-1 and J is TRBJ2-3; 9 nucleotides align to TRBD2. Germline CDR1 SGHRS, CDR2 YFSETQ. The J segment lost 6 bases and the V segment lost 4 bases, leaving 6 bases of the junction unmatched. The CDR3 sequence is 14 residues long. CDR3 region: CASSPGTSSDTQYF. CDR3 nucleotide sequence: TGCGCCAGCAGCCCAGGGACTAGCTCCGATACGCAGTATTTT.

The chain has TRBV5-5 and TRBJ1-4; a possible D gene is TRBD1 (6 bases). CDR3 length equals 14 residues. CDR1 is SGHKS, CDR2 YYEKEE, per germline (reference sequence). Trimming stripped 3 bases from V and 5 bases from J, with 11 bases between. The CDR3 DNA is TGTGCCAGCAGCTCAGGGGTATCGAATGAAAAACTGTTTTTT. Residues: CASSSGVSNEKLFF.

J is TRBJ1-1 and V is TRBV6-5; 12 positions match TRBD1. The CDR3 contains 15 residues. CDR1 is MNHEY and CDR2 is SVGAGI in the germline V gene. The ends lost 5 bases at V and 10 bases at J; junction bases unmatched: 11. The CDR3 DNA is TGTGCCAGCAGTCCGGGACAGGGGGCCTACCTGGGAGCTTTCTTT. Its translation is CASSPGQGAYLGAFF.

V is TRBV7-3 and J is TRBJ1-6; the D gene is possibly TRBD1 (6 bases). Trimming left V 4 bases short and J 7 bases short, with 14 bases between. The CDR3 is 15 residues long. The V gene's germline CDR1 is SGHTA and CDR2 FQGTGA. The CDR3, as DNA: TGTGCCAGCAGCTCCACCGGGACAACGAATTCACCCCTCCACTTT. Amino acids: CASSSTGTTNSPLHF.

This sequence joins TRBV14 and TRBJ2-3; TRBD2 aligns across 9 bases. The CDR3 is 16 residues long. Germline-derived CDR1 and CDR2 are SGHDN and FVKESK. The V gene end was trimmed by 3 bases and the J gene end by 1 base; junction bases not matched to a gene: 5. Written as DNA, the CDR3 is TGTGCCAGCAGCCAGGGGGGACTAGCCCGCACAGATACGCAGTATTTT. It translates to CASSQGGLARTDTQYF.

This sequence joins TRBV18 and TRBJ2-3, with 11 bases identical to TRBD2. The V segment lost 0 bases and the J segment 6 bases; nucleotides outside the gene matches: 17. The length of the CDR3 is 20 residues. Per the germline V gene, CDR1 is KGHSH and CDR2 is LQKENI. Written as DNA, the CDR3 is TGTGCCAGCTCACCACCCAAGAGAAACAAACTAGCGGGAGTGGGGGATACGCAGTATTTT. Translated: CASSPPKRNKLAGVGDTQYF.

The chain employs TRBV28 and TRBJ1-5; D uncertain. The V end lost 5 bases, the J end lost 7 bases, and 21 bases lay between the germline ends. The CDR3 loop spans 16 amino acids. CDR1 and CDR2 from the germline V gene are MDHEN and SYDVKM. The CDR3 DNA is TGTGCCAGCAGTATCCAGGACGGGCCGGGAAGGCAGCCCCAGCATTTT. Residues: CASSIQDGPGRQPQHF. The variable domain in full, completed from reference TRBV28 and TRBJ1-5, reads DVKVTQSSRYLVKRTGEKVFLECVQDMDHENMFWYRQDPGLGLRLIYFSYDVKMKEKGDIPEGYSVSREKKERFSLILESASTNQTSMYLCASSIQDGPGRQPQHFGDGTRLSIL.

The rearrangement uses TRBV5-4 and TRBJ1-5; weak D call: TRBD1 (6 bases). The germline V gene has CDR1 SGHNT and CDR2 YYREEE (reference sequence). V dropped 4 bases and J dropped 3 bases, with 11 bases sitting between them. This CDR3 has 14 residues. The CDR3 nucleotides read TGTGCCAGCAGCCTGGGGGGACACAATCAGCCCCAGCATTTT. This codes for CASSLGGHNQPQHF.

The genes are TRBV27 and TRBJ2-1, with D possibly being TRBD2 (6 bases). CDR3 length equals 17 residues. V dropped 6 bases and J dropped 12 bases, with 30 bases sitting between them. Germline-derived CDR1 and CDR2 are MNHEY and SMNVEV (reference sequence). CDR3 loop: CASRPSRGAGTPAGQFF. The CDR3, as DNA: TGTGCCAGCAGACCTTCGAGAGGGGCAGGGACTCCCGCGGGGCAGTTCTTC.

This rearrangement joins TRBV7-9 to TRBJ2-2, with 14 nucleotides matching TRBD2. With 4 bases clipped from V and 3 bases from J, the junction kept 10 bases outside the gene matches. Germline CDR1 and CDR2: SEHNR and FQNEAQ (reference sequence). This CDR3 comprises 19 residues. The CDR3 protein is CASSSDGTSGRRDTGELFF. The CDR3, as DNA: TGTGCCAGCAGCTCGGATGGGACTAGCGGGAGAAGGGACACCGGGGAGCTGTTTTTT.

The chain combines TRBV4-2 with TRBJ2-2, with D perhaps matching TRBD1 (5 bases). Germline V gene lookup returns CDR1 LGHNA and CDR2 YNFKEQ. Trimming cost V 3 bases and J 0 bases, with 17 bases left between them. The CDR3 contains 18 residues. The DNA of the CDR3 is TGTGCCAGCAGCCAGATTGGCAGGGAAGCGTCGAACACCGGGGAGCTGTTTTTT. Translated: CASSQIGREASNTGELFF.